Each of the 27 T cell receptor beta chains below was sequenced from the same sample in a study of T cell responses to AZD1222 COVID-19 vaccine. TCRdb keeps only in-frame clones here, not all; method: immunoSEQ multiplex PCR. The data show roughly 130,000 clones, roughly nine tenths seen once. The specimen was peripheral blood, collected on day 0 of AZD1222 vaccination. The source is an adult in good health.

On this clone: The junction shows a germline mismatch at one end, possibly a read error. The chain uses TRBV7-7 and TRBJ2-1, with D maybe TRBD2 (5 bases). The CDR3 consists of 17 residues. CDR1 and CDR2 (germline): SSHAT, FNYEAQ (reference sequence). CDR3 residues: CASSLSPDGSGHNEQFF. The DNA for the CDR3 is TGTGCTAGCAGCTTATCACCAGACGGAAGCGGCCACAATGAGCAGTTCTTC. The full variable domain, with the rest looked up from reference TRBV7-7 and TRBJ2-1, is GAGVSQSPRYKVTKRGQDVTLRCDPISSHATLYWYQQALGQGPEFLTYFNYEAQPDKSGLPSDRFSAERPEGSISTLTIQRTEQRDSAMYRCASSLSPDGSGHNEQFFGPGTRLTVL.

This sequence joins TRBV2 and TRBJ1-1, with a possible D match to TRBD1 (6 bases). Germline assignment: CDR1 SNHLY and CDR2 FYNNEI. This CDR3 spans 15 amino acids. V was trimmed by 4 bases and J by 4 bases, leaving 16 bases between them. The CDR3 sequence is CASSASQGGRTEAFF. CDR3 coding DNA: TGTGCCAGCAGTGCATCACAGGGAGGGCGCACTGAAGCTTTCTTT.

The chain combines TRBV4-1 with TRBJ1-6; TRBD1 is a possible D gene (5 bases). The CDR3 runs to 15 residues. Trimming left V 0 bases short and J 5 bases short, with 8 bases between. The germline gives CDR1 MGHRA, CDR2 YSYEKL. The CDR3 nucleotides are TGCGCCAGCAGCCAAGAGGGCAGGGATAATTCACCCCTCCACTTT. This encodes CASSQEGRDNSPLHF.

The chain recombines TRBV7-9 with TRBJ1-1, with D maybe TRBD1 (5 bases). Germline CDR1 is SEHNR and CDR2 is FQNEAQ (reference sequence). V was cut by 4 bases and J by 5 bases, with 14 bases left in between. CDR3 size: 14 residues. The CDR3 nucleotides are TGTGCCAGCAGCTCTGTGATAGGGGAGACTGAAGCTTTCTTT. It codes for CASSSVIGETEAFF.

The V call is TRBV28, the J call TRBJ1-4; tentative D call: TRBD1 (5 bases). V lost 6 bases and J lost 8, with 16 bases in between. Looked up from germline, CDR1 is MDHEN and CDR2 is SYDVKM. The CDR3 runs 14 residues. The CDR3, as DNA: TGTGCCAGCAGCGGTCAAGGGGTTTCGGAAAAACTGTTTTTT. This translates into CASSGQGVSEKLFF.

The chain couples TRBV12-5 to TRBJ1-5, with TRBD1 matching over 8 bases. Germline V gene data show CDR1 as LGHNT and CDR2 as FRNRAP. The junction had 11 bases not matched to a gene; V was cut back by 2 bases and J by 2 bases. CDR3 size: 18 residues. The CDR3 DNA reads TGTGCTAGTGGTTTGACCCCGCAGGACAGGGTTGGCAATCAGCCCCAGCATTTT. As protein: CASGLTPQDRVGNQPQHF.

V and J are TRBV9 and TRBJ1-5; unclear D gene. The germline CDR1 and CDR2 sequences are SGDLS and YYNGEE. CDR3 size: 15 residues. V gave up 4 bases and J gave up 1 base, with 12 bases separating them. This CDR3 reads CASSRGGMSNQPQHF. The CDR3, as DNA: TGTGCCAGCAGCCGGGGAGGGATGAGCAATCAGCCCCAGCATTTT.

This rearrangement joins TRBV19 to TRBJ1-2; 7 bases are shared with TRBD1. Germline V gene sequence: CDR1 LNHDA, CDR2 SQIVND (reference sequence). The V and J ends lost 9 bases and 7 bases, in that order; junction bases with no gene match: 14. The CDR3 runs 14 residues. The DNA for the CDR3 is TGTGCCAGCACTCCAGGGGGGTTCGTGCTTGGCTACACCTTC. Protein: CASTPGGFVLGYTF.

V usage is TRBV4-1 and J usage is TRBJ1-1, with TRBD1 identical over 8 bases. The ends lost 6 bases at V and 1 base at J; junction bases unmatched: 13. This CDR3 comprises 17 residues. Germline values: CDR1 MGHRA, CDR2 YSYEKL. The CDR3 loop is CASRNRGMEFGNTEAFF. CDR3 sequence (DNA): TGCGCCAGCAGGAACAGGGGGATGGAGTTCGGGAACACTGAAGCTTTCTTT.

V gene TRBV18 combines with J gene TRBJ1-1; tentative D call: TRBD1 (5 bases). V gave up 3 bases and J gave up 5 bases, with 7 bases separating them. This CDR3 is 12 amino acids long. Germline values: CDR1 KGHSH, CDR2 LQKENI. CDR3: CASSPKGTEAFF. CDR3 in DNA: TGTGCCAGCTCACCCAAGGGGACTGAAGCTTTCTTT.

V and J are TRBV7-9 and TRBJ2-4; no clear D. Trimming pared 5 bases from V and 1 base from J, leaving 9 bases between. Germline V gene sequence: CDR1 SEHNR, CDR2 FQNEAQ (reference sequence). This CDR3 has 14 residues. Here the CDR3 DNA reads TGTGCCAGCAGCGTTCAAGGGGCCAAAAACATTCAGTACTTC. Translated: CASSVQGAKNIQYF.

The rearrangement links TRBV7-9 to TRBJ1-3; D unclear. With 5 bases removed from V and 9 bases from J, the gap between germline ends came to 20 bases. Germline CDR1 reads SEHNR; CDR2 reads FQNEAQ (reference sequence). The CDR3 loop spans 15 amino acids. The CDR3 reads CASSATGSRFGTIYF. The CDR3 region has the DNA TGTGCCAGCAGCGCAACGGGATCTAGGTTTGGCACCATATATTTT.

The V gene is TRBV4-1, the J gene TRBJ1-5, with D possibly being TRBD1 (5 bases). This CDR3 comprises 14 residues. The germline CDR1 and CDR2 sequences are MGHRA and YSYEKL. Trimming cost V 1 base and J 8 bases, with 12 bases left between them. CDR3: CASSQGGGAKPQHF. The CDR3 DNA is TGCGCCAGCAGCCAAGGCGGAGGGGCGAAGCCCCAGCATTTT.

The CDR3, as DNA: TGTGCCAGCAGCTTACGCAGAGGGGAGCTGTTTTTT. This gives the protein CASSLRRGELFF. V is TRBV5-4 and J is TRBJ2-2; D call uncertain. Germline CDR1 SGHNT, CDR2 YYREEE (reference sequence). Trimming took 2 bases from V and 8 from J, leaving 7 bases between them. CDR3 length equals 12 residues.

The J gene is TRBJ2-6, the V gene TRBV7-2; D is uncertain. Trimming took 1 base from V and 3 from J, leaving 10 bases between them. CDR1 and CDR2 from the germline V gene are SGHTA and FQGNSA. This CDR3 contains 16 residues. CDR3 sequence (DNA): TGTGCCAGCAGCTTAGATTCTGGGGTTGGGGCCAACGTCCTGACTTTC. It yields the protein CASSLDSGVGANVLTF.

This chain joins TRBV7-9 and TRBJ1-1, with 7 bases lining up with TRBD1. V shed 5 bases and J 5 bases; nucleotides not matched to a gene: 11. The CDR3 runs to 15 residues. Germline V gives CDR1 SEHNR, CDR2 FQNEAQ (reference sequence). The CDR3 loop reads CASSPRQGSGTEAFF. The CDR3 DNA sequence: TGTGCCAGCAGCCCCCGACAGGGCTCAGGTACTGAAGCTTTCTTT.

The chain has TRBV2 and TRBJ1-5, with 8 bases identical to TRBD1. V lost 6 bases, J lost 1 base, and 5 bases stayed unmatched. The CDR3 covers 15 residues. Germline V gives CDR1 SNHLY, CDR2 FYNNEI. The chain's CDR3 is CASRAGGASNQPQHF. DNA for the CDR3: TGTGCCAGCAGGGCAGGGGGCGCGAGCAATCAGCCCCAGCATTTT.

This clone was recorded once. The chain links TRBV7-9 to TRBJ1-2; perhaps TRBD1 as D (6 bases). The CDR3 has 17 residues. Germline V CDR1 and CDR2: SEHNR, FQNEAQ (reference sequence). Trimming removed 1 base from V and 5 bases from J, with 20 bases in between. The CDR3 bases are TGTGCCAGCAGCTTAGGGGGGCGCGGGAACAGGTGGTATGGCTACACCTTC. Translation: CASSLGGRGNRWYGYTF.

The V call is TRBV7-2, the J call TRBJ1-6; D is unresolved. V lost 3 bases and J lost 10, with 13 bases in between. Germline values: CDR1 SGHTA, CDR2 FQGNSA. This CDR3 contains 14 residues. The CDR3 DNA follows: TGTGCCAGCAGCTTGGGCTGGGAGTACTCACCCCTCCACTTT. Protein product: CASSLGWEYSPLHF. The full variable domain, with the rest looked up from reference TRBV7-2 and TRBJ1-6, is GAGVSQSPSNKVTEKGKDVELRCDPISGHTALYWYRQSLGQGLEFLIYFQGNSAPDKSGLPSDRFSAERTGGSVSTLTIQRTQQEDSAVYLCASSLGWEYSPLHFGNGTRLTVT.

The V gene is TRBV11-3, the J gene TRBJ1-3; unclear D gene. Germline CDR1 reads SGHNT; CDR2 reads YENEEA. The CDR3 totals 13 residues. V was trimmed by 1 base and J by 4 bases, leaving 5 bases between them. Here the CDR3 reads CASSLGPGNTIYF. CDR3 DNA sequence: TGTGCCAGCAGCTTAGGCCCGGGAAACACCATATATTTT.

This clone was counted between two and nine times. This sequence joins TRBV20-1 and TRBJ2-1; D is perhaps TRBD1 (6 bases). There are 11 residues in the CDR3. Germline V lookup: CDR1 DFQATT, CDR2 SNEGSKA (reference sequence). The V end was cut by 6 bases, the J end by 7 bases, with 10 bases between. The CDR3 DNA is TGCAGTGCATACAGGGAGAATGAGCAGTTCTTC. It codes for CSAYRENEQFF.

The chain employs TRBV7-9 and TRBJ1-1; D gene ambiguous. CDR1 and CDR2 from the germline V gene are SEHNR and FQNEAQ (reference sequence). Trimming cost V 5 bases and J 8 bases, with 9 bases left between them. There are 11 residues in the CDR3. For the CDR3, the DNA is TGTGCCAGCAGCCGAGCGCAGGAAGCTTTCTTT. Its protein is CASSRAQEAFF.

This clone was recorded only once. The chain employs TRBV6-2 or TRBV6-3 and TRBJ1-1; 7 nucleotides align to TRBD1. Trimming removed 5 bases from V and 8 bases from J; junction bases left unmatched: 8. The germline V gene encodes CDR1 MNHEY and CDR2 SVGEGT. The CDR3 loop spans 13 amino acids. The CDR3 is CASSAQTGWEAFF. CDR3 in DNA: TGTGCCAGCAGTGCCCAGACAGGGTGGGAAGCTTTCTTT.

The chain recombines TRBV30 with TRBJ1-5; D might be TRBD1 (5 bases). CDR1 and CDR2 from the germline V gene are GTSNPN and SVGIG (reference sequence). This CDR3 spans 14 amino acids. V lost 0 bases and J 2 bases, leaving 8 bases between the germline ends. The CDR3 nucleotides are TGTGCCTGGAGTGTACTGACAGGCAATCAGCCCCAGCATTTT. Amino acids: CAWSVLTGNQPQHF.

The chain combines TRBV7-2 with TRBJ1-3, with D maybe TRBD1 (6 bases). This CDR3 comprises 17 residues. Germline V gene data show CDR1 as SGHTA and CDR2 as FQGNSA. V was trimmed by 1 base and J by 0 bases, leaving 13 bases between them. CDR3 sequence reads: CASSLVGAGSSGNTIYF. For the CDR3, the DNA is TGTGCCAGCAGCTTAGTGGGGGCAGGCAGCTCTGGAAACACCATATATTTT.

The table lists this clone with a few counts. V and J are TRBV4-3 and TRBJ2-2, with D possibly TRBD1 on 6 matching bases. The V and J ends lost 2 bases and 9 bases respectively, with 13 bases between them. This CDR3 contains 14 residues. The V gene's germline CDR1 is LGHNA and CDR2 YSLEER. DNA of the CDR3: TGCGCCAGCAGCCAAAGACAGGCAGGCAGGGAGCTGTTTTTT. Translating it yields CASSQRQAGRELFF.

V usage is TRBV10-3 and J usage is TRBJ2-1; a weak D match, TRBD2 (5 bases). Germline CDR1 ENHRY, CDR2 SYGVKD. The length of the CDR3 is 11 residues. V was shortened by 4 bases and J by 8 bases, with 6 bases between the two germline ends. CDR3 amino acids: CAISGSDEQFF. The CDR3 DNA sequence: TGTGCCATCAGTGGTAGCGATGAGCAGTTCTTC.